The 22 T cell receptor beta chains below all came from one sample that was sequenced in a study of OX40 agonist ivuxolimab in advanced cancers. This table comes from immunoSEQ multiplex PCR, and its TCRdb copy is limited to in-frame clones, with some not included. This repertoire shows just over 90,000 clones, more than 90% found once; its top ten account for about 3%. The source material was CD4+ or CD8+ T cells sorted from blood, sampled in a trial of the OX40 agonist ivuxolimab. The source of these receptors is an adult with an advanced solid tumor such as melanoma, head and neck, liver or kidney cancer.

The chain is built from TRBV30 and TRBJ2-1; D gene unclear. The CDR3 runs 12 residues. Trimming left V 2 bases short and J 6 bases short, with 8 bases between. Per the germline V gene, CDR1 is GTSNPN and CDR2 is SVGIG (reference sequence). As DNA, the CDR3 is TGTGCCTGGAGTCCCCCCCTCAATGAGCAGTTCTTC. Protein: CAWSPPLNEQFF.

The rearrangement links TRBV30 to TRBJ1-4; no clear D. The germline V and J ends were trimmed by 0 bases and 0 bases, with 8 bases remaining between them. The CDR3 contains 15 residues. Germline V gene lookup returns CDR1 GTSNPN and CDR2 SVGIG (reference sequence). CDR3 loop: CAWSVGSSTNEKLFF. Written as DNA, the CDR3 is TGTGCCTGGAGTGTTGGCAGCTCAACTAATGAAAAACTGTTTTTT.

The chain carries TRBV18 and TRBJ2-1; 8 nucleotides match TRBD1. The CDR3 consists of 14 residues. The junction had 1 base not matched to a gene; V was cut back by 1 base and J by 5 bases. Per germline, CDR1 KGHSH and CDR2 LQKENI. This CDR3 reads CASSPQQGDNEQFF. CDR3 DNA: TGTGCCAGCTCACCACAACAGGGGGACAATGAGCAGTTCTTC.

V gene TRBV27 combines with J gene TRBJ1-2, with TRBD1 identical over 8 bases. V lost 5 bases to trimming and J lost 2 bases; unmatched junction nucleotides: 1. The V gene's germline CDR1 is MNHEY and CDR2 SMNVEV (reference sequence). CDR3 length: 13 residues. This CDR3 is CASSRDRNYGYTF. DNA of the CDR3: TGTGCCAGCAGTCGGGACAGGAACTATGGCTACACCTTC.

The gene calls are TRBV5-6 and TRBJ1-2; TRBD1 might be the D (6 bases). Germline lookup yields CDR1 SGHDT and CDR2 YYEEEE. The CDR3 sequence is 13 residues long. V dropped 2 bases and J dropped 10 bases, with 15 bases sitting between them. The CDR3 region is CASSFGQPIPYTF. In DNA form, the CDR3 reads TGTGCCAGCAGCTTCGGACAGCCAATTCCCTACACCTTC. Drawing the rest from reference TRBV5-6 and TRBJ1-2, the complete variable domain is DAGVTQSPTHLIKTRGQQVTLRCSPKSGHDTVSWYQQALGQGPQFIFQYYEEEERQRGNFPDRFSGHQFPNYSSELNVNALLLGDSALYLCASSFGQPIPYTFGSGTRLTVV.

This clone showed up just once. This sequence joins TRBV20-1 and TRBJ2-1; D gene unclear. Trimming cost V 0 bases and J 10 bases, with 7 bases left between them. Per germline, CDR1 DFQATT and CDR2 SNEGSKA (reference sequence). The CDR3 runs 11 residues. CDR3 DNA sequence: TGCAGTGCTAGAGATGGGCGGGAGCAGTTCTTC. Translated: CSARDGREQFF.

This clone was seen a handful of times. This chain uses TRBV19 with TRBJ2-7, with D possibly being TRBD1 (5 bases). Trimming removed 6 bases from V and 2 bases from J, with 14 bases in between. This CDR3 is 14 amino acids long. Per the germline V gene, CDR1 is LNHDA and CDR2 is SQIVND (reference sequence). The CDR3 protein is CASSVGAGPYEQYF. The CDR3 coding sequence is TGTGCCAGTAGCGTTGGGGCAGGACCCTACGAGCAGTACTTC.

This clone was seen only a few times. The chain uses TRBV6-1 and TRBJ2-7; no reliable D call. With 4 bases removed from V and 5 bases from J, the gap between germline ends came to 6 bases. From germline, CDR1 is MNHNS and CDR2 SASEGT. The CDR3 contains 11 residues. The CDR3 DNA reads as TGTGCCAGCAGTGTCGGCAACGAGCAGTACTTC. Its translation: CASSVGNEQYF.

The V and J genes are TRBV18 and TRBJ2-7; possibly TRBD1 or TRBD2 for D (7 bases each). V was pared by 6 bases and J by 2 bases, with 11 bases between. This CDR3 has 13 amino acids. Germline V lookup: CDR1 KGHSH, CDR2 LQKENI. Written as DNA, the CDR3 is TGTGCCAGCTCCCAGGGGGGGCCCTACGAGCAGTACTTC. Amino acids: CASSQGGPYEQYF.

The chain recombines TRBV29-1 with TRBJ1-1; TRBD1 matches 7 bases. The germline CDR1 and CDR2 sequences are SQVTM and ANQGSEA. The CDR3 sequence is 15 residues long. With V trimmed by 5 bases and J by 6 bases, 15 bases remained unmatched. The CDR3 bases are TGCAGCGTTCCGGGACAGTCCCTGGGAAACGCTGAAGCTTTCTTT. Translation: CSVPGQSLGNAEAFF.

This chain connects TRBV13 to TRBJ1-2, with unresolved D. V lost 3 bases and J lost 6, with 8 bases in between. The CDR3 runs 12 residues. Germline CDR1 and CDR2: PRHDT and FYEKMQ (reference sequence). The CDR3 spells CASSFRGNGYTF. The CDR3 coding sequence is TGTGCCAGCAGCTTTCGAGGGAATGGCTACACCTTC.

The chain uses TRBV5-1 and TRBJ1-6; D uncertain. CDR1 is SGHRS and CDR2 is YFSETQ in the germline V gene. Trimming pared 0 bases from V and 7 bases from J, leaving 8 bases between. There are 14 residues in the CDR3. The CDR3 loop reads CASSLAPGNSPLHF. DNA of the CDR3: TGCGCCAGCAGCTTGGCCCCGGGGAATTCACCCCTCCACTTT.

V usage is TRBV5-4 and J usage is TRBJ2-2; 10 bases align to TRBD1. J gave up 6 bases and V 3 bases, and 8 bases lay outside the gene matches. The CDR3 sequence is 16 residues long. Germline values: CDR1 SGHNT, CDR2 YYREEE (reference sequence). Here the CDR3 reads CASSSLGQGDPGELFF. CDR3 nucleotide sequence: TGTGCCAGCAGCTCACTAGGACAGGGGGATCCCGGGGAGCTGTTTTTT.

This chain connects TRBV4-3 to TRBJ2-7; D might be TRBD2 (6 bases). Germline CDR1 and CDR2: LGHNA and YSLEER. This CDR3 has 15 residues. The V end lost 1 base, the J end lost 2 bases, and 12 bases lay between the germline ends. CDR3 nucleotides: TGCGCCAGCAGCCAAGGGGGAGGTCTTGCCTACGAGCAGTACTTC. This translates into CASSQGGGLAYEQYF.

This chain links TRBV4-1 with TRBJ1-1, with 8 bases fitting TRBD1. V lost 3 bases to trimming and J lost 10 bases; unmatched junction nucleotides: 4. The CDR3 runs 12 residues. Germline V gene lookup returns CDR1 MGHRA and CDR2 YSYEKL. CDR3 in amino acids: CASSQGGQAAFF. The CDR3, as DNA: TGCGCCAGCAGCCAGGGGGGACAGGCAGCTTTCTTT.

The chain recombines TRBV5-1 with TRBJ2-3, with 9 bases matching TRBD2. Per germline, CDR1 SGHRS and CDR2 YFSETQ. The CDR3 has 16 residues. J gave up 1 base and V 0 bases, and 3 bases lay outside the gene matches. CDR3 coding DNA: TGCGCCAGCAGCTTGGTAGGCGGGGGGGGCACAGATACGCAGTATTTT. It yields the protein CASSLVGGGGTDTQYF.

The DNA of the CDR3 is TGTGCCAGCAGCTTAGATGTTACAGGGGGCCTTCCCTCTAGCACAGATACGCAGTATTTT. It translates to CASSLDVTGGLPSSTDTQYF. V gene TRBV7-8 combines with J gene TRBJ2-3; 9 bases map to TRBD1. Looked up from germline, CDR1 is SGHVS and CDR2 is FQNEAQ. This CDR3 has 20 residues. The V segment lost 1 base and the J segment 0 bases; nucleotides outside the gene matches: 14.

V and J are TRBV4-1 and TRBJ2-1; 16 bases fit TRBD2. V lost 4 bases to trimming and J lost 8 bases; unmatched junction nucleotides: 5. The CDR3 totals 16 residues. Germline V lookup: CDR1 MGHRA, CDR2 YSYEKL. The CDR3 nucleotides read TGCGCCAGCAGCCTAACGGGACTAGCGGGGGGGGATGAGCAGTTCTTC. It specifies CASSLTGLAGGDEQFF.

The rearrangement links TRBV5-1 to TRBJ2-7; a weak D match, TRBD2 (6 bases). This CDR3 region has 15 residues. Trimming cost V 4 bases and J 3 bases, with 17 bases left between them. Germline CDR1 reads SGHRS; CDR2 reads YFSETQ. As DNA, the CDR3 is TGCGCCAGCAGCCCGGAGGGGCTCTCCAGCTACGAGCAGTACTTC. Its protein is CASSPEGLSSYEQYF.

The chain uses TRBV15 and TRBJ2-1; D is ambiguous. Trimming took off 0 bases at V and 10 bases at J, with 16 bases between the two ends. Per the germline V gene, CDR1 is LNHNV and CDR2 is YYDKDF (reference sequence). The CDR3 runs 15 residues. The CDR3 loop reads CATSRDHSTKQEQFF. For the CDR3, the DNA is TGTGCCACCAGCAGAGATCATTCTACGAAACAGGAGCAGTTCTTC.

This clone was seen once. The chain uses TRBV6-5 and TRBJ1-1; tentative D call: TRBD1 (5 bases). Deletions cut 6 bases from V and 3 bases from J, with 17 bases between. CDR3 length: 15 amino acids. CDR1 MNHEY and CDR2 SVGAGI come from the germline V gene. The CDR3 loop is CASRFIRVADTEAFF. Here the CDR3 DNA reads TGTGCCAGCAGGTTTATCAGGGTTGCGGACACTGAAGCTTTCTTT.

The V and J genes are TRBV5-4 and TRBJ1-1; D is uncertain. Germline loops: CDR1 SGHNT, CDR2 YYREEE (reference sequence). CDR3 length: 12 amino acids. V was pared by 1 base and J by 7 bases, with 8 bases between. In DNA form, the CDR3 reads TGTGCCAGCAGCTTGCGGGGTGGTGAAGCTTTCTTT. It translates to CASSLRGGEAFF.